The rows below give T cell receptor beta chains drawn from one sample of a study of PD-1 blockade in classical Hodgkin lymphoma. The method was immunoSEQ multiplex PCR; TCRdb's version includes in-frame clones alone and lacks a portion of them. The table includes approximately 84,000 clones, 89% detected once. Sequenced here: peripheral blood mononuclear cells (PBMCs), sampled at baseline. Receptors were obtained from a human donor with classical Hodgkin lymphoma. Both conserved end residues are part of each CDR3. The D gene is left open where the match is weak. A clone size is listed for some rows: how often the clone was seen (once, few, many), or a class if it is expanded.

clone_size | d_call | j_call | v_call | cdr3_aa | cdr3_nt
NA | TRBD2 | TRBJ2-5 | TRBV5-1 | CASSPTGTSGRAETQYF | TGCGCCAGCAGCCCCACCGGGACTAGCGGGAGAGCAGAGACCCAGTACTTC
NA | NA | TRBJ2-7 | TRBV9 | CASSVAPGAYEQYF | TGTGCCAGCAGCGTAGCTCCCGGAGCCTACGAGCAGTACTTC
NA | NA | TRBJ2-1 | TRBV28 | CASSFVTGGYNEQFF | TGTGCCAGCAGTTTTGTCACGGGTGGCTACAATGAGCAGTTCTTC
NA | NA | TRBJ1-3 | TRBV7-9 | CASSFLVGSGNTIYF | TGTGCCAGCAGCTTCCTGGTGGGGTCTGGAAACACCATATATTTT
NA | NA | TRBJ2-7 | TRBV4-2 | CASSQDRSSYEQYF | TGTGCCAGCAGCCAAGATAGAAGTTCCTACGAGCAGTACTTC
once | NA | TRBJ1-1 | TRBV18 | CASSPSRAAGEAFF | TGTGCCAGCTCACCCTCGAGGGCAGCTGGGGAAGCTTTCTTT
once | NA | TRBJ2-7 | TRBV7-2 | CASSPIRHTYEQYF | TGTGCCAGCAGTCCTATCAGGCATACCTACGAGCAGTACTTC
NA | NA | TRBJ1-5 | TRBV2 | CASSEEGSNQPQHF | TGTGCCAGCAGTGAAGAGGGTAGCAATCAGCCCCAGCATTTT
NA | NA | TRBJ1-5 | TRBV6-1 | CASSGTGNFQPQHF | TGTGCCAGCAGTGGTACAGGGAACTTTCAGCCCCAGCATTTT
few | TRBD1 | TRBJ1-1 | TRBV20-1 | CSARWDSEAFF | TGCAGTGCTAGATGGGACAGTGAAGCTTTCTTT
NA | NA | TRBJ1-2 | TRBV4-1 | CASSQAYGTRNGYTF | TGCGCCAGCAGCCAAGCTTATGGGACAAGAAATGGCTACACCTTC
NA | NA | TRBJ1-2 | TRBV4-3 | CASSASNPGYGYTF | TGCGCCAGCAGCGCCAGTAACCCGGGCTATGGCTACACCTTC
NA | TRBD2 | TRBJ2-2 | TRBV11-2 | CASSLDGREGSTGELFF | TGTGCCAGCAGCTTAGATGGGCGGGAGGGTAGCACCGGGGAGCTGTTTTTT
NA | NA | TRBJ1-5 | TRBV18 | CASSPSDINQPQHF | TGTGCCAGCTCACCCTCGGACATCAATCAGCCCCAGCATTTT
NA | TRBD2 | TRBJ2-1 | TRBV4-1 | CASRKTSGSGSEQFF | TGCGCCAGCAGAAAGACTAGCGGGAGCGGCAGTGAGCAGTTCTTC
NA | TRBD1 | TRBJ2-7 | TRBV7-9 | CASSLLRGQAPYEQYF | TGTGCCAGCAGCTTATTGCGTGGACAGGCCCCATACGAGCAGTACTTC
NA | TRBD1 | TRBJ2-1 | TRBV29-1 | CSVERGGQQQFF | TGCAGCGTTGAACGAGGGGGCCAACAGCAGTTCTTC
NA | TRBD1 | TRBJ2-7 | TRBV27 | CASGPGQGAVPIIF | TGTGCCAGCGGCCCGGGACAGGGGGCGGTACCCATCATCTTC
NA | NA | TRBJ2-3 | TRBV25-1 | CASSRGGSTDTQYF | TGTGCCAGCAGTAGAGGGGGTAGCACAGATACGCAGTATTTT
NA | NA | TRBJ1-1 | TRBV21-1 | CASSRVTANTEAFF | TGTGCCAGCAGCAGAGTGACAGCGAACACTGAAGCTTTCTTT
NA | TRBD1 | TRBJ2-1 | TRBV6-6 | CASTNTGDSSYNEQFF | TGTGCCAGCACCAATACAGGGGACAGCTCCTACAATGAGCAGTTCTTC
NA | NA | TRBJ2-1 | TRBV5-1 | CASSLEGSNEQFF | TGCGCCAGCAGCTTGGAAGGGTCAAATGAGCAGTTCTTC
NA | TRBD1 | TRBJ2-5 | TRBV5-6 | CASSSGTVQETQYF | TGTGCCAGCAGCTCCGGGACAGTACAAGAGACCCAGTACTTC
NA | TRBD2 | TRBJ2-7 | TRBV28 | CASSLGGLADSSYEQYF | TGTGCCAGCAGTTTAGGGGGACTAGCGGACAGCTCCTACGAGCAGTACTTC
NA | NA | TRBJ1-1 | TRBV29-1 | CSAIRQSLDTEAFF | TGCAGCGCTATTCGACAGTCCTTGGACACTGAAGCTTTCTTT
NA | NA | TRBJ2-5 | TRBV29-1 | CSVWRETQYF | TGCAGCGTTTGGCGAGAGACCCAGTACTTC
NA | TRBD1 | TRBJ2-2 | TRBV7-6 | CASSLIQGAVSGELFF | TGTGCCAGCAGCTTAATTCAGGGGGCAGTATCCGGGGAGCTGTTTTTT
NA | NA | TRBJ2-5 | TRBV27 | CASSRRTGSLQETQYF | TGTGCCAGCAGTCGACGGACGGGATCTTTACAAGAGACCCAGTACTTC
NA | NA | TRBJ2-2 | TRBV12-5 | CASGLVPGHNTGELFF | TGTGCTAGTGGTTTGGTCCCAGGGCACAACACCGGGGAGCTGTTTTTT
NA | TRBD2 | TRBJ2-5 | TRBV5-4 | CASSSSAGGPGETQYF | TGTGCCAGCAGCTCCTCAGCGGGAGGGCCGGGGGAGACCCAGTACTTC
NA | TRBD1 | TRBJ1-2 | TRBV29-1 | CSAYTGGGDGYTF | TGCAGCGCCTATACAGGGGGCGGCGACGGCTACACCTTC
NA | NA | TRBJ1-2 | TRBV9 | CASTRARHRAQNYGYTF | TGTGCCAGCACCAGAGCCCGGCACAGAGCGCAAAACTATGGCTACACCTTC
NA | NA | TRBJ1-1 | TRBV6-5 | CASSYSGDFNTEAFF | TGTGCCAGCAGTTACTCGGGGGATTTTAACACTGAAGCTTTCTTT
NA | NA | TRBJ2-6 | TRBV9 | CASSAEGTASGANVLTF | TGTGCCAGCAGCGCCGAGGGGACCGCCTCTGGGGCCAACGTCCTGACTTTC
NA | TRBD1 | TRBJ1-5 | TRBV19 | CASSGQGAFQPQHF | TGTGCCAGTAGCGGACAGGGGGCATTCCAGCCCCAGCATTTT
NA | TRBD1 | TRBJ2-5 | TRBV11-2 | CASSYRGQGTAEAQYF | TGTGCCAGCAGCTACAGGGGACAGGGGACCGCCGAGGCCCAGTACTTC
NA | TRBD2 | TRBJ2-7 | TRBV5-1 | CASSWGGRLSYEQYF | TGCGCCAGCAGCTGGGGCGGGAGGCTCTCCTACGAGCAGTACTTC
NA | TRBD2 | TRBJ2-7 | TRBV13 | CASRPSGPTYEQYF | TGTGCCAGCAGACCTAGCGGGCCTACCTACGAGCAGTACTTC
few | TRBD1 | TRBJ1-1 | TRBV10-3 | CAISEMSGGNTEAFF | TGTGCCATCAGTGAGATGTCAGGGGGCAACACTGAAGCTTTCTTT
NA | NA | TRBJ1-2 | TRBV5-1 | CASSLLPERYGYTF | TGCGCCAGCAGCTTGCTCCCGGAACGATATGGCTACACCTTC
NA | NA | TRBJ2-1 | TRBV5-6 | CASSFLADNEQFF | TGTGCCAGCAGCTTCCTGGCGGACAATGAGCAGTTCTTC